This T cell receptor beta chain was captured in a study of T cell responses to AZD1222 COVID-19 vaccine. Clones were sequenced by immunoSEQ multiplex PCR, and TCRdb holds only the in-frame ones, with some missing. Here the sample spans over 120,000 clones, roughly 89% being singletons. Deletions cut 3 bases from V and 2 bases from J, with 2 bases between. Germline V gives CDR1 MNHEY, CDR2 SMNVEV (reference sequence). CDR3 length equals 11 residues. The source is an adult in good health. This chain links TRBV27 with TRBJ2-7; no reliable D call. The sample here was peripheral blood, taken on day 0 of AZD1222 vaccination. CDR3 protein: CASSFAYEQYF. As DNA, the CDR3 is TGTGCCAGCAGTTTTGCCTACGAGCAGTACTTC.